The 25 T cell receptor beta chains below all came from one sample that was sequenced in a study of response to subunit inactivated influenza vaccine. One entry per CDR3 protein results from TCRdb running MiXCR on the RT-PCR reads. The sample comprises around 530,000 distinct CDR3 sequences, 16% of which are singletons, and roughly 3% rests with the top ten. The sample was CD4+ T cells sorted from PBMCs, taken less than 30 months after vaccination. These receptors all come from a man aged 50 to 69 who received an inactivated influenza vaccine.

This clonotype was recorded a few times. Here the CDR3 reads CAISESGTGLNTEAFF. The CDR3, as DNA: TGTGCCATCAGTGAGTCAGGTACCGGGCTGAACACTGAAGCTTTCTTT. The chain employs TRBV10-3 and TRBJ1-1, with D uncertain. CDR1 and CDR2 (germline): ENHRY, SYGVKD. Trimming shortened V by 0 bases and J by 0 bases, and 11 bases separated the two germline ends. This CDR3 comprises 16 residues.

This clonotype came up a few times. The chain recombines TRBV7-2 with TRBJ2-1; 8 nucleotides match TRBD1. Trimming removed 5 bases from V and 2 bases from J; junction bases left unmatched: 5. Germline CDR1 and CDR2: SGHTA and FQGNSA. The CDR3 covers 15 residues. DNA of the CDR3: TGTGCCAGCAGCGCGCGGACAGGGACCTACAATGAGCAGTTCTTC. Its translation: CASSARTGTYNEQFF.

The chain employs TRBV10-2 and TRBJ2-3; TRBD2 aligns across 13 bases. Losses at the gene ends were 6 bases for V and 4 bases for J; bases not matched to a gene: 4. Per the germline V gene, CDR1 is WSHSY and CDR2 is SAAADI. This CDR3 spans 15 amino acids. Here the CDR3 reads CASRETSGRADTQYF. The CDR3 bases are TGCGCCAGCAGGGAAACTAGCGGGAGGGCAGATACGCAGTATTTT.

This clonotype occurred many times. This chain connects TRBV7-2 to TRBJ2-7; 7 positions agree with TRBD2. The CDR3 totals 15 residues. V trimming: 5 bases; J trimming: 3 bases; junction bases outside the gene matches: 10. CDR1 SGHTA and CDR2 FQGNSA come from the germline V gene. The CDR3 sequence: CASSAQYGRNYEQYF. The CDR3 DNA sequence: TGTGCCAGCAGCGCCCAGTACGGGAGGAACTACGAGCAGTACTTC.

This chain uses TRBV12-3 or TRBV12-4 with TRBJ1-6; D is ambiguous. Deletions cut 5 bases from V and 10 bases from J, with 12 bases between. The CDR3 length is 13 residues. The CDR3 is CASSLSGSSPLHF. CDR3 coding DNA: TGTGCCAGCAGTCTAAGTGGCAGCTCACCCCTCCACTTT.

The rearrangement uses TRBV6-1 and TRBJ2-3, with 9 nucleotides matching TRBD1. The germline V gene encodes CDR1 MNHNS and CDR2 SASEGT. The CDR3 has 15 residues. V trimming: 7 bases; J trimming: 1 base; junction bases outside the gene matches: 6. The CDR3 reads CASNRQGGGTDTQYF. In nucleotides, the CDR3 is TGTGCCAGCAATCGACAGGGGGGAGGCACAGATACGCAGTATTTT.

Note on this clonotype: Its ends do not fully match the called genes, so a read error is possible. CDR3 loop: CATSAMAPRETQHF. The DNA for the CDR3 is TGTGCCACCAGCGCTATGGCTCCGCGAGAGACCCAGCACTTC. This chain joins TRBV15 and TRBJ2-5; D is unclear. This CDR3 is built from 14 residues. The V gene's germline CDR1 is LNHNV and CDR2 YYDKDF (reference sequence).

CDR3 in amino acids: CASSPSEHPQGRVNYGYTF. The CDR3, as DNA: TGTGCCAGCAGTCCAAGCGAACATCCACAGGGGAGGGTTAACTATGGCTACACCTTC. V usage is TRBV27 and J usage is TRBJ1-2; TRBD1 matches 7 bases. Germline trimming cut 5 bases from V and 1 base from J; bases unmatched to any gene: 19. Germline V gene lookup returns CDR1 MNHEY and CDR2 SMNVEV (reference sequence). The CDR3 has 19 residues.

The gene calls are TRBV7-2 and TRBJ2-1; D may be TRBD2 (5 bases). The CDR3 spans 13 residues. Germline-derived CDR1 and CDR2 are SGHTA and FQGNSA. Trimming removed 6 bases from V and 4 bases from J, with 10 bases in between. The CDR3: CASRGRDYNEQFF. CDR3 coding DNA: TGTGCCAGCAGGGGCCGGGATTACAATGAGCAGTTCTTC.

The chain employs TRBV12-3 or TRBV12-4 and TRBJ2-1; 13 bases match TRBD2. This CDR3 is 19 amino acids long. V shed 1 base and J 9 bases; nucleotides not matched to a gene: 15. CDR3 amino acids: CASSLVSGFGLAGDGEQFF. CDR3 coding DNA: TGTGCCAGCAGTTTAGTGTCAGGATTTGGACTAGCGGGAGATGGTGAGCAGTTCTTC.

This clonotype was seen ten or more times. The chain combines TRBV12-3 or TRBV12-4 with TRBJ2-5; 11 positions agree with TRBD2. The CDR3 extends over 13 amino acids. With V trimmed by 4 bases and J by 5 bases, 0 bases remained unmatched. The CDR3 nucleotides read TGTGCCAGCAGTTGGACTAGCGGGGAGACCCAGTACTTC. It specifies CASSWTSGETQYF.

This chain uses TRBV20-1 with TRBJ2-6, with D perhaps matching TRBD1 (6 bases). CDR1 is DFQATT, CDR2 SNEGSKA, per germline (reference sequence). The CDR3 contains 15 residues. V gave up 5 bases and J gave up 4 bases, with 15 bases separating them. The CDR3 is CSAQDRRAGANVLTF. DNA for the CDR3: TGCAGTGCTCAAGACAGGCGGGCGGGGGCCAACGTCCTGACTTTC.

This clonotype was detected a few times. This chain links TRBV7-8 with TRBJ2-7; TRBD1 might be the D (5 bases). Germline CDR1 reads SGHVS; CDR2 reads FQNEAQ. Trimming pared 2 bases from V and 2 bases from J, leaving 10 bases between. The CDR3 loop spans 14 amino acids. The CDR3 is CASSLSGQAYEQYF. The CDR3 region has the DNA TGTGCCAGCAGCTTATCTGGACAAGCCTACGAGCAGTACTTC.

This chain connects TRBV10-3 to TRBJ2-2; 7 bases align to TRBD1. Losses at the gene ends were 2 bases for V and 5 bases for J; bases not matched to a gene: 8. The CDR3 length is 16 residues. From germline, CDR1 is ENHRY and CDR2 SYGVKD. CDR3 in amino acids: CAISEPTGVGTGELFF. The DNA of the CDR3 is TGTGCCATCAGTGAGCCTACAGGGGTCGGGACCGGGGAGCTGTTTTTT.

J is TRBJ2-3 and V is TRBV11-2; the match to TRBD1 covers 8 bases. The trim removed 5 bases at V and 0 bases at J, leaving 13 bases unmatched. CDR1 and CDR2 from the germline V gene are SGHAT and FQNNGV. The CDR3 has 18 residues. CDR3 coding DNA: TGTGCCAGCAGCCCATATGTCCTTCGACAGGGGAGCACAGATACGCAGTATTTT. Its translation is CASSPYVLRQGSTDTQYF.

CDR3 amino acids: CASSRFSGGPYNEQFF. DNA for the CDR3: TGCGCCAGCAGCCGGTTTAGCGGGGGCCCCTACAATGAGCAGTTCTTC. J is TRBJ2-1 and V is TRBV4-1; 9 bases align to TRBD2. The germline V gene has CDR1 MGHRA and CDR2 YSYEKL. The CDR3 has 16 residues. V was clipped by 4 bases and J by 2 bases; unmatched bases: 6.

This chain connects TRBV7-9 to TRBJ1-3; tentative D call: TRBD1 (6 bases). The germline CDR1 and CDR2 sequences are SEHNR and FQNEAQ (reference sequence). The CDR3 runs to 15 residues. Trimming left V 7 bases short and J 0 bases short, with 13 bases between. DNA for the CDR3: TGTGCCAGCACCCCGCGGGGGCTCTCTGGAAACACCATATATTTT. Protein sequence: CASTPRGLSGNTIYF.

This clonotype was recorded a few times. V usage is TRBV6-1 and J usage is TRBJ2-2; 13 bases line up with TRBD2. The V segment lost 6 bases and the J segment 0 bases; nucleotides outside the gene matches: 4. The germline gives CDR1 MNHNS, CDR2 SASEGT. This CDR3 comprises 17 residues. This CDR3 is CASRGLAGVSNTGELFF. The CDR3 nucleotides are TGTGCCAGCAGAGGACTAGCGGGGGTCTCGAACACCGGGGAGCTGTTTTTT.

The rearrangement joins TRBV7-2 to TRBJ2-3; 9 bases agree with TRBD2. Germline loops: CDR1 SGHTA, CDR2 FQGNSA. Germline trimming cut 4 bases from V and 2 bases from J; bases unmatched to any gene: 7. CDR3 length equals 16 residues. CDR3 protein: CASSSQSGRPTDTQYF. The CDR3 nucleotides read TGTGCCAGCAGCTCCCAAAGCGGGAGGCCCACAGATACGCAGTATTTT.

In this sample, this clonotype turned up a few times. The junction departs from germline at one end; a sequencing error may be responsible. This chain links TRBV11-3 with TRBJ2-1; 9 bases are a match to TRBD2. Germline V lookup: CDR1 SGHNT, CDR2 YENEEA. This CDR3 has 23 amino acids. The CDR3 nucleotides are TGTGCCAGCAGATTAGGACGGGGACTAGCACAACCTCTTGGGGATCGGACCTACAATGAGCAGTTCTTC. It codes for CASRLGRGLAQPLGDRTYNEQFF.

V and J are TRBV5-5 and TRBJ2-1, with 12 bases fitting TRBD2. J was trimmed by 5 bases and V by 4 bases; bases with no gene match: 10. The CDR3 runs to 17 residues. Germline-derived CDR1 and CDR2 are SGHKS and YYEKEE (reference sequence). The CDR3 bases are TGTGCCAGCAGCACCCGACTAGCGGGAGAGTCAAACAATGAGCAGTTCTTC. It is translated as CASSTRLAGESNNEQFF.

This clonotype has only a few counts. The rearrangement uses TRBV4-2 and TRBJ2-2; D is unresolved. The CDR3 runs 16 residues. V was cut by 0 bases and J by 4 bases, with 12 bases left in between. CDR1 and CDR2 from the germline V gene are LGHNA and YNFKEQ. The CDR3, as DNA: TGTGCCAGCAGCCAAGAGTCGTTTGGGTTCACCGGGGAGCTGTTTTTT. Translated, it gives CASSQESFGFTGELFF.

This clonotype was seen repeatedly, ten times or more. This chain uses TRBV7-2 with TRBJ2-2, with TRBD2 matching over 8 bases. This CDR3 has 15 amino acids. The trim removed 3 bases at V and 0 bases at J, leaving 0 bases unmatched. Germline values: CDR1 SGHTA, CDR2 FQGNSA. The chain's CDR3 is CASSFSGANTGELFF. DNA for the CDR3: TGTGCCAGCAGCTTTAGCGGGGCGAACACCGGGGAGCTGTTTTTT. The full variable domain, its missing parts supplied by reference TRBV7-2 and TRBJ2-2, is GAGVSQSPSNKVTEKGKDVELRCDPISGHTALYWYRQSLGQGLEFLIYFQGNSAPDKSGLPSDRFSAERTGGSVSTLTIQRTQQEDSAVYLCASSFSGANTGELFFGEGSRLTVL.

This clonotype was seen at least ten times. J is TRBJ2-7 and V is TRBV10-3; 9 nucleotides agree with TRBD1. There are 15 residues in the CDR3. The V and J ends lost 4 bases and 3 bases, in that order; junction bases with no gene match: 7. Germline V lookup: CDR1 ENHRY, CDR2 SYGVKD. CDR3 DNA: TGTGCCATCAGTGGAGTCGGGACAGGGAGCTACGAGCAGTACTTC. Protein product: CAISGVGTGSYEQYF.

The table lists this clonotype with a few counts. The chain uses TRBV5-1 and TRBJ2-7, with D tentatively TRBD1 (6 bases). Looked up from germline, CDR1 is SGHRS and CDR2 is YFSETQ. This CDR3 comprises 14 residues. V gave up 0 bases and J gave up 5 bases, with 12 bases separating them. CDR3 sequence (DNA): TGCGCCAGCAGCTTGGGACAGGCGAGGAACGAGCAGTACTTC. Amino acids: CASSLGQARNEQYF.